The source of this TCR beta chain is a study of T cell repertoires in cytomegalovirus infection. The wider study: The study used recently identified HLA-C-restricted and well-studied HLA-B-restricted CMV epitopes. Public signatures in TCR beta pointed to CMV infection and matching HLA type. Study conclusions and caveats: Ex vivo responses were dominated by HLA-C-restricted CMV-specific TCR beta clonotypes.

Germline V gene data show CDR1 as LNHNV and CDR2 as YYDKDF (reference sequence). The CDR3 totals 16 residues. V gave up 5 bases and J gave up 0 bases, with 14 bases separating them. TCRdb ran MiXCR on the reads and lists one entry per CDR3 protein. The table lists roughly 310,000 distinct CDR3 sequences, just under 30% of them singletons, with around 19% in the top ten. In regard to this clonotype: Its antigen is still unknown.

The input for sequencing was cultured PBMCs, taken from culture after CMV antigen stimulation. The J gene is TRBJ2-4, the V gene TRBV15, with a possible D match to TRBD1 (6 bases). The TCR comes from a human donor in good health (CMV status not recorded). Some clones in this sample may be carry-over from other donors' samples. CDR3 protein: CATSLGQTLAKNIQYF. DNA for the CDR3: TGTGCCACCAGCCTTGGACAGACTCTAGCCAAAAACATTCAGTACTTC.